This T cell receptor beta chain was identified during a study of blood T cells in healthy people across ages. Primers used in a second PCR of about 6 to 11 cycles were a sample-barcoded 5' primer and a J-beta primer mix. One entry per CDR3 protein results from TCRdb running MiXCR on the 5' RACE reads. The sample gives hundreds of thousands of distinct CDR3 sequences, 40% to 55% of which show up once; roughly 25% is in the top ten. This clonotype was seen only a few times. The length of the CDR3 is 13 residues. Trimming removed 4 bases at V and 8 bases at J, with 11 bases between. The germline V gene encodes CDR1 SEHNR and CDR2 FQNEAQ (reference sequence).

This TCR was sampled from a man older than 75 in good health. The specimen sequenced was blood. This chain links TRBV7-9 with TRBJ1-4, with D possibly matching TRBD1 (5 bases). CDR3 in DNA: TGTGCCAGCAGCTCACCGGGACTAGAAAAACTGTTTTTT. It yields the protein CASSSPGLEKLFF.